The 21 T cell receptor beta chains reported below all come from one sample, sequenced in a study of blood T cells in healthy people across ages. With a J-beta primer mix and a sample-barcoded 5' primer, a second PCR ran about 7 to 11 cycles. TCRdb independently ran MiXCR on the 5' RACE reads; one entry per CDR3 protein. The repertoire consists of fewer than 600,000 distinct CDR3 sequences, with roughly a quarter occurring once and the leading ten covering 3% to 4%. Separately, the same data were catalogued under a study of T cells of mothers and their children.

Sequences were obtained from blood. These receptors were collected from a boy under 10 years old in good health.

In this sample, this clonotype turned up a few times. The genes are TRBV5-1 and TRBJ1-2; D possibly corresponds to TRBD1 (5 bases). In germline, CDR1 is SGHRS, CDR2 YFSETQ. V was cut by 5 bases and J by 2 bases, with 16 bases left in between. This CDR3 has 15 amino acids. The CDR3 sequence: CASRPRQGLNYGYTF. As DNA, the CDR3 is TGCGCCAGCAGGCCCCGGCAGGGCCTAAACTATGGCTACACCTTC.

The rearrangement joins TRBV20-1 to TRBJ2-3; 8 bases are shared with TRBD2. With V trimmed by 3 bases and J by 4 bases, 6 bases remained unmatched. CDR1 and CDR2 (germline): DFQATT, SNEGSKA (reference sequence). This CDR3 region has 14 residues. The CDR3 sequence is CSASFRGGPDTQYF. In DNA form, the CDR3 reads TGCAGTGCTAGCTTCCGGGGGGGCCCAGATACGCAGTATTTT.

This rearrangement joins TRBV12-3 or TRBV12-4 to TRBJ2-1; D unclear. The J call may not be correct, given that the DNA end is closer to TRBJ2-5. The CDR3 sequence is 13 residues long. For the CDR3, the DNA is TGTGCCAGCAGTTTACGCCTCCTAGAAGCCCAGTACTTC. Translated: CASSLRLLEAQYF.

This clonotype was picked up many times. V usage is TRBV28 and J usage is TRBJ2-4, with D perhaps matching TRBD1 or TRBD2 (5 bases each). The CDR3 loop spans 15 amino acids. Trimming took off 4 bases at V and 6 bases at J, with 16 bases between the two ends. The V gene's germline CDR1 is MDHEN and CDR2 SYDVKM. CDR3 sequence reads: CASSSGTSRGNIQYF. CDR3 sequence (DNA): TGTGCCAGCAGTTCGGGGACCTCCCGGGGAAACATTCAGTACTTC. The full variable domain, with the rest looked up from reference TRBV28 and TRBJ2-4, is DVKVTQSSRYLVKRTGEKVFLECVQDMDHENMFWYRQDPGLGLRLIYFSYDVKMKEKGDIPEGYSVSREKKERFSLILESASTNQTSMYLCASSSGTSRGNIQYFGAGTRLSVL.

The chain combines TRBV18 with TRBJ1-1; D not certain. From germline, CDR1 is KGHSH and CDR2 LQKENI. The CDR3 is 17 amino acids. With 3 bases removed from V and 2 bases from J, the gap between germline ends came to 19 bases. This chain's CDR3 is CASSPPDLRQTNTEAFF. The CDR3 DNA reads TGTGCCAGCTCACCCCCTGACCTTAGACAAACAAACACTGAAGCTTTCTTT.

The chain recombines TRBV15 with TRBJ1-4, with D maybe TRBD1 (6 bases). The CDR3 is 14 residues long. The germline V and J ends were trimmed by 0 bases and 12 bases, with 14 bases remaining between them. Germline V gene lookup returns CDR1 LNHNV and CDR2 YYDKDF (reference sequence). This CDR3 reads CATSRDGRGGELFF. The DNA for the CDR3 is TGTGCCACCAGCAGAGATGGGAGAGGGGGAGAACTGTTTTTT.

There are a few counts of this clonotype. The chain combines TRBV12-3 or TRBV12-4 with TRBJ2-3; the D gene could be TRBD1 or TRBD2 (7 bases each). This CDR3 is built from 14 residues. V lost 5 bases, J lost 6 bases, and 15 bases lay in between. CDR3 residues: CASSRTGEGDTQYF. CDR3 sequence (DNA): TGTGCCAGCAGTCGTACAGGGGAGGGGGATACGCAGTATTTT.

This clonotype showed up just a few times. V and J are TRBV2 and TRBJ2-3; maybe TRBD2 (5 bases). V lost 6 bases and J lost 4, with 14 bases in between. CDR3 length equals 14 residues. The V gene's germline CDR1 is SNHLY and CDR2 FYNNEI. This CDR3 is CASSGGSLPDTQYF. DNA for the CDR3: TGTGCCAGCAGCGGAGGATCTCTTCCAGATACGCAGTATTTT. The complete variable domain, with remaining parts taken from reference TRBV2 and TRBJ2-3, reads EPEVTQTPSHQVTQMGQEVILRCVPISNHLYFYWYRQILGQKVEFLVSFYNNEISEKSEIFDDQFSVERPDGSNFTLKIRSTKLEDSAMYFCASSGGSLPDTQYFGPGTRLTVL.

This clonotype appeared a few times. The chain has TRBV6-6 and TRBJ2-2, with 9 bases fitting TRBD1. Germline V CDR1 and CDR2: MNHNY, SVGAGI (reference sequence). V lost 6 bases, J lost 6 bases, and 11 bases stayed unmatched. The CDR3 runs 16 residues. CDR3 protein: CASRITGGGSSGELFF. The CDR3 DNA follows: TGTGCCAGCAGAATTACAGGGGGCGGTTCGTCCGGGGAGCTGTTTTTT.

This chain uses TRBV27 with TRBJ2-6, with 7 bases matching TRBD1. Per the germline V gene, CDR1 is MNHEY and CDR2 is SMNVEV (reference sequence). The CDR3 consists of 14 residues. With 2 bases clipped from V and 7 bases from J, the junction kept 2 bases outside the gene matches. The chain's CDR3 is CASSLRTGANVLTF. The CDR3 DNA is TGTGCCAGCAGTTTAAGGACAGGTGCCAACGTCCTGACTTTC.

CDR3 coding DNA: TGTGCCAGCAGTTTGGCCTACGGGACAGGTTTCGAAGAGACCCAGTACTTC. This translates into CASSLAYGTGFEETQYF. The chain recombines TRBV12-3 or TRBV12-4 with TRBJ2-5; 8 bases are a match to TRBD1. This CDR3 is built from 17 residues. V lost 3 bases and J lost 3; bases outside the gene matches: 12.

The chain recombines TRBV7-2 with TRBJ2-5, with 7 bases that match TRBD1. CDR3 length equals 14 residues. V was clipped by 3 bases and J by 4 bases; unmatched bases: 5. Germline V gives CDR1 SGHTA, CDR2 FQGNSA. The CDR3 loop reads CASSFDRVGETQYF. The CDR3 DNA follows: TGTGCCAGCAGCTTTGACAGGGTAGGAGAGACCCAGTACTTC.

V usage is TRBV30 and J usage is TRBJ1-3; no definite D call. V was trimmed by 3 bases and J by 0 bases, leaving 6 bases between them. This CDR3 has 13 amino acids. Germline V CDR1 and CDR2: GTSNPN, SVGIG (reference sequence). CDR3 DNA sequence: TGTGCCTGGAGCACGGACTCTGGAAACACCATATATTTT. This gives the protein CAWSTDSGNTIYF. Complete variable domain (other parts from reference TRBV30 and TRBJ1-3): SQTIHQWPATLVQPVGSPLSLECTVEGTSNPNLYWYRQAAGRGLQLLFYSVGIGQISSEVPQNLSASRPQDRQFILSSKKLLLSDSGFYLCAWSTDSGNTIYFGEGSWLTVV.

V and J are TRBV7-8 and TRBJ2-4; 8 bases agree with TRBD1. The germline V gene encodes CDR1 SGHVS and CDR2 FQNEAQ. After removal of 7 bases from V and 5 bases from J, the junction contained 4 bases not matched to a gene. The CDR3 spans 13 residues. This CDR3 is CASTPDRENIQYF. Written as DNA, the CDR3 is TGTGCCAGCACCCCGGACAGGGAAAACATTCAGTACTTC.

The chain joins TRBV29-1 to TRBJ2-7; D might be TRBD2 (6 bases). The V end lost 7 bases, the J end lost 0 bases, and 16 bases lay between the germline ends. Germline V CDR1 and CDR2: SQVTM, ANQGSEA. The CDR3 is 14 amino acids. The CDR3 sequence: CSAWGDGSSYEQYF. CDR3 sequence (DNA): TGCAGCGCCTGGGGGGACGGGAGCTCCTACGAGCAGTACTTC.

Only a few counts were recorded for this clonotype. This chain connects TRBV7-8 to TRBJ2-5; D gene uncertain. Germline values: CDR1 SGHVS, CDR2 FQNEAQ. The V end lost 1 base, the J end lost 2 bases, and 11 bases lay between the germline ends. The CDR3 totals 15 residues. CDR3 residues: CASSLVITGQETQYF. As DNA, the CDR3 is TGTGCCAGCAGCTTAGTAATAACCGGGCAAGAGACCCAGTACTTC. Combining the CDR3 with reference TRBV7-8 and TRBJ2-5 gives the whole variable domain GAGVSQSPRYKVAKRGQDVALRCDPISGHVSLFWYQQALGQGPEFLTYFQNEAQLDKSGLPSDRFFAERPEGSVSTLKIQRTQQEDSAVYLCASSLVITGQETQYFGPGTRLLVL.

This clonotype was observed at least ten times. A read error may produce the germline difference seen at one junction end. CDR3: CASSRTSGSTDTQYF. The CDR3, as DNA: TGTGCCAGCAGTCGGACTAGCGGGAGCACAGATACGCAGTATTTT. This chain uses TRBV5-1 with TRBJ2-3, with TRBD2 matching 11 bases. The CDR3 has 15 residues. The germline CDR1 and CDR2 sequences are SGHRS and YFSETQ.

The chain has TRBV12-3 or TRBV12-4 and TRBJ1-2; D gene uncertain. V was pared by 5 bases and J by 0 bases, with 13 bases between. The CDR3 extends over 15 amino acids. CDR3 residues: CASSIGWLANYGYTF. CDR3 DNA: TGTGCCAGCAGTATTGGCTGGCTAGCTAACTATGGCTACACCTTC.

This clonotype came up a few times. This rearrangement joins TRBV7-9 to TRBJ2-7, with 8 positions matching TRBD1. Trimming removed 2 bases from V and 1 base from J; junction bases left unmatched: 4. The germline V gene has CDR1 SEHNR and CDR2 FQNEAQ (reference sequence). CDR3 size: 15 residues. CDR3 loop: CASSLTGGTSYEQYF. In DNA, the CDR3 is TGTGCCAGCAGCTTAACAGGGGGAACTTCCTACGAGCAGTACTTC. Looking up the rest from reference TRBV7-9 and TRBJ2-7 gives the full variable domain: DTGVSQNPRHKITKRGQNVTFRCDPISEHNRLYWYRQTLGQGPEFLTYFQNEAQLEKSRLLSDRFSAERPKGSFSTLEIQRTEQGDSAMYLCASSLTGGTSYEQYFGPGTRLTVT.

This clonotype was detected a few times. V is TRBV5-1 and J is TRBJ2-7; possibly TRBD2 for D (5 bases). V lost 0 bases to trimming and J lost 3 bases, with 13 bases between them. The CDR3 is 15 residues long. Germline CDR1 is SGHRS and CDR2 is YFSETQ. The CDR3 bases are TGCGCCAGCAGCTTGGATCAGGCCGCGGGCTACGAGCAGTACTTC. Protein product: CASSLDQAAGYEQYF.

This clonotype was observed a handful of times. This chain uses TRBV12-3 or TRBV12-4 with TRBJ1-1; possibly TRBD1 for D (5 bases). The germline V and J ends were trimmed by 4 bases and 3 bases, with 6 bases remaining between them. The CDR3 covers 12 residues. The CDR3 DNA sequence: TGTGCCAGCAGTTGGGGGGACACTGAAGCTTTCTTT. This codes for CASSWGDTEAFF.